This T cell receptor (beta chain) originates from a study of blood T cell repertoires in COVID-19. Study context: PBMCs, B-cell-depleted T cells, or T cells provided the cDNA or gDNA that made up the material.

This CDR3 region has 16 residues. Germline CDR1 reads MNHNY; CDR2 reads SVGAGI (reference sequence). J gave up 2 bases and V 6 bases, and 9 bases lay outside the gene matches. Profiled with immunoSEQ multiplex PCR; TCRdb holds only in-frame clones, not every one. This sample yields approximately 40,000 clones, of which around 86% are seen a single time; approximately 20% belongs to the top ten. Material: peripheral blood. The chain recombines TRBV6-6 with TRBJ1-5; TRBD1 matches at 8 bases. This clonotype was sampled from a man aged 45-65 years in a cohort sampled during active COVID-19. The CDR3 bases are TGTGCCAGCAGCGATCGACAGGGGATAGGCAATCAGCCCCAGCATTTT. This encodes CASSDRQGIGNQPQHF.